These 14 T cell receptor beta chains were all obtained from the same sample, sequenced in a study of blood T cells in healthy people across ages. It was with a sample-barcoded 5' primer and a J-beta primer mix that a second PCR of about 6 to 11 cycles was run. TCRdb processed the 5' RACE reads anew with MiXCR; each CDR3 protein has one entry. Counted here are hundreds of thousands of distinct CDR3 sequences, roughly 43% occurring once; the ten biggest clones make up roughly 19%. Sequenced material: blood. These TCRs come from a woman aged 55 to 70 in good health.

This clonotype appeared a few times. This chain uses TRBV27 with TRBJ1-5, with a possible D match to TRBD1 (6 bases). The CDR3 spans 13 residues. Trimming took off 8 bases at V and 7 bases at J, with 15 bases between the two ends. The V gene's germline CDR1 is MNHEY and CDR2 SMNVEV (reference sequence). The CDR3: CASPKGGWQPQHF. CDR3 sequence (DNA): TGTGCCAGCCCTAAGGGGGGCTGGCAGCCCCAGCATTTT.

The chain employs TRBV7-8 and TRBJ2-3; possibly TRBD1 for D (6 bases). The V gene's germline CDR1 is SGHVS and CDR2 FQNEAQ. The V end lost 5 bases, the J end lost 1 base, and 28 bases lay between the germline ends. The length of the CDR3 is 20 residues. CDR3 sequence reads: CASSPLQGYSRPTGTDTQYF. Here the CDR3 DNA reads TGTGCCAGCAGCCCCCTACAGGGTTACTCGCGCCCCACGGGCACAGATACGCAGTATTTT.

The chain employs TRBV3-1 and TRBJ2-1; tentative D call: TRBD2 (6 bases). Deletions cut 1 base from V and 2 bases from J, with 12 bases between. The CDR3 consists of 16 residues. Per germline, CDR1 LGHDT and CDR2 YNNKEL (reference sequence). The DNA for the CDR3 is TGTGCCAGCAGCCAAGTAAGGCGGGGTACCTACAATGAGCAGTTCTTC. Residues: CASSQVRRGTYNEQFF.

The chain couples TRBV20-1 to TRBJ2-7, with a weak D call TRBD1 (6 bases). This CDR3 contains 14 residues. Germline V gene data show CDR1 as DFQATT and CDR2 as SNEGSKA (reference sequence). Trimming shortened V by 3 bases and J by 0 bases, and 12 bases separated the two germline ends. The CDR3 loop reads CSARGDTSSYEQYF. The CDR3 coding sequence is TGCAGTGCTAGGGGGGACACCAGCTCCTACGAGCAGTACTTC.

In its sample, this clonotype was seen once. This chain connects TRBV2 to TRBJ2-3; D is possibly TRBD1 or TRBD2 (7 bases each). With 5 bases removed from V and 6 bases from J, the gap between germline ends came to 21 bases. The CDR3 has 16 amino acids. CDR1 SNHLY and CDR2 FYNNEI come from the germline V gene. The CDR3 loop reads CASSPGGAGIVDTQYF. DNA for the CDR3: TGTGCCAGCAGTCCAGGGGGGGCGGGGATTGTGGATACGCAGTATTTT.

The chain has TRBV5-1 and TRBJ2-1, with D hard to call. The J call may be faulty, since TRBJ2-7 better matches the DNA end. The length of the CDR3 is 18 residues. Germline-derived CDR1 and CDR2 are SGHRS and YFSETQ. The CDR3 DNA reads as TGCGCCAGCAGTACGACCCCCATGGCCCCAGTCTCCTACAATGAGCAGTACTTC. Translation: CASSTTPMAPVSYNEQYF.

This clonotype was detected a few times. The V call is TRBV29-1, the J call TRBJ2-3; TRBD1 matches 10 bases. Germline CDR1 SQVTM, CDR2 ANQGSEA. There are 16 residues in the CDR3. V was pared by 0 bases and J by 2 bases, with 5 bases of the junction left unmatched. DNA for the CDR3: TGCAGCGTTGAAGATATCGGGACAGGGGTCACAGATACGCAGTATTTT. Amino acid sequence: CSVEDIGTGVTDTQYF.

The CDR3 sequence: CSADRTATYNEQFF. CDR3 nucleotide sequence: TGCAGTGCTGACCGCACCGCGACTTACAATGAGCAGTTCTTC. The chain couples TRBV20-1 to TRBJ2-1; D is uncertain. This CDR3 region has 14 residues. Trimming pared 5 bases from V and 4 bases from J, leaving 15 bases between. CDR1 and CDR2 (germline): DFQATT, SNEGSKA (reference sequence).

This chain connects TRBV9 to TRBJ2-7; no firm D call. Germline loops: CDR1 SGDLS, CDR2 YYNGEE. There are 16 residues in the CDR3. V gave up 0 bases and J gave up 2 bases, with 15 bases separating them. In DNA, the CDR3 is TGTGCCAGCAGCGTAGGAGAAGGTTACGATGCCTACGAGCAGTACTTC. Translation gives CASSVGEGYDAYEQYF.

This clonotype was counted between two and nine times. J is TRBJ2-7 and V is TRBV18; D not resolved. Between the trimmed V and J ends, which lost 6 bases and 4 bases, there was a span of 7 bases. Germline-derived CDR1 and CDR2 are KGHSH and LQKENI. The CDR3 sequence is 11 residues long. CDR3 DNA sequence: TGTGCCAGCTCCCCAATGTACGAGCAGTACTTC. This gives the protein CASSPMYEQYF.

The V and J genes are TRBV24-1 and TRBJ2-1; D possibly corresponds to TRBD1 (5 bases). The CDR3 length is 14 residues. V was shortened by 0 bases and J by 11 bases, with 13 bases between the two germline ends. The germline gives CDR1 KGHDR, CDR2 SFDVKD. In DNA form, the CDR3 reads TGTGCCACCAGTGATTTGGGGGCCCCCCTAAAGCAGTTCTTC. Residues: CATSDLGAPLKQFF.

A few counts support this clonotype. V gene TRBV7-6 combines with J gene TRBJ2-1, with D tentatively TRBD2 (6 bases). Germline lookup yields CDR1 SGHVS and CDR2 FNYEAQ. V lost 7 bases to trimming and J lost 0 bases, with 16 bases between them. The CDR3 consists of 16 residues. The CDR3 region has the DNA TGTGCCAGCAAAGCCTTTAGCGGTTTCTCCTACAATGAGCAGTTCTTC. Amino acids: CASKAFSGFSYNEQFF.

This clonotype came up many times. This chain links TRBV29-1 with TRBJ2-7; D might be TRBD1 (6 bases). The germline gives CDR1 SQVTM, CDR2 ANQGSEA. Trimming shortened V by 7 bases and J by 9 bases, and 16 bases separated the two germline ends. The CDR3 has 11 amino acids. The CDR3 reads CSGNRVCRQYF. In nucleotides, the CDR3 is TGCAGCGGTAACAGGGTTTGTAGGCAGTACTTC.

The chain recombines TRBV7-9 with TRBJ2-7; perhaps TRBD2 as D (5 bases). The germline V gene encodes CDR1 SEHNR and CDR2 FQNEAQ (reference sequence). The CDR3 has 14 residues. Trimming pared 8 bases from V and 2 bases from J, leaving 16 bases between. CDR3 bases: TGTGCCAGCGCCGAATCGTCGGGGACCTACGAGCAGTACTTC. Protein: CASAESSGTYEQYF.